Presented here are 15 T cell receptor beta chains from one specimen sequenced in a study of blood T cell repertoires in COVID-19. Method: immunoSEQ multiplex PCR; TCRdb's copy keeps in-frame clones and lacks some. In the table there are 200,000 to 250,000 clones, 82% of which are singletons. The sample taken for sequencing was peripheral blood. Receptors originate from a woman between 70 and 85 years old with COVID-19, enrolled during active disease.

The J gene is TRBJ2-7, the V gene TRBV25-1; possibly TRBD2 for D (5 bases). This CDR3 is 12 amino acids long. Trimming stripped 4 bases from V and 6 bases from J, with 10 bases between. CDR1 is MGHDK and CDR2 is SYGVNS in the germline V gene. CDR3 nucleotides: TGTGCCAGCAGTGGGTTTGCGGGCGAGCAGTACTTC. Its protein is CASSGFAGEQYF.

The chain couples TRBV4-2 to TRBJ1-3, with no clear D. The V end was cut by 1 base, the J end by 0 bases, with 7 bases between. Germline CDR1 LGHNA, CDR2 YNFKEQ. There are 15 residues in the CDR3. The CDR3 protein is CASSQGANSGNTIYF. Here the CDR3 DNA reads TGTGCCAGCAGCCAAGGAGCAAACTCTGGAAACACCATATATTTT.

This clone came up once. The chain joins TRBV6-5 to TRBJ2-3; 7 nucleotides agree with TRBD1. Germline CDR1 is MNHEY and CDR2 is SVGAGI. The CDR3 extends over 13 amino acids. V shed 5 bases, J shed 10 bases, and the junction held 9 bases outside the gene matches. CDR3 sequence reads: CASSPRGQAAQYF. Here the CDR3 DNA reads TGTGCCAGCAGTCCAAGAGGACAGGCAGCGCAGTATTTT.

This chain links TRBV2 with TRBJ1-2; TRBD1 agrees at 9 bases. V shed 6 bases and J 7 bases; nucleotides not matched to a gene: 21. The CDR3 loop spans 18 amino acids. Germline CDR1 is SNHLY and CDR2 is FYNNEI. CDR3 sequence: CASSPTVLRDRAPRGYTF. The CDR3 DNA follows: TGTGCCAGCAGCCCCACGGTACTGAGGGACAGGGCCCCTCGTGGCTACACCTTC. The full variable domain, its missing parts supplied by reference TRBV2 and TRBJ1-2, is EPEVTQTPSHQVTQMGQEVILRCVPISNHLYFYWYRQILGQKVEFLVSFYNNEISEKSEIFDDQFSVERPDGSNFTLKIRSTKLEDSAMYFCASSPTVLRDRAPRGYTFGSGTRLTVV.

The chain joins TRBV18 to TRBJ2-7, with 7 bases aligning to TRBD1. Per the germline V gene, CDR1 is KGHSH and CDR2 is LQKENI. The trim removed 1 base at V and 5 bases at J, leaving 5 bases unmatched. This CDR3 has 14 residues. CDR3 residues: CASSPRTGTHEQYF. In DNA, the CDR3 is TGTGCCAGCTCACCACGGACAGGAACCCACGAGCAGTACTTC.

V gene TRBV7-9 combines with J gene TRBJ2-7; D gene uncertain. V was pared by 1 base and J by 5 bases, with 12 bases between. CDR1 is SEHNR, CDR2 FQNEAQ, per germline (reference sequence). CDR3 length equals 14 residues. The CDR3, as DNA: TGTGCCAGCAGCTTAGGGTCAGGATTGGACGAGCAGTACTTC. Translated: CASSLGSGLDEQYF. The full variable domain, rest sourced from reference TRBV7-9 and TRBJ2-7, is DTGVSQNPRHKITKRGQNVTFRCDPISEHNRLYWYRQTLGQGPEFLTYFQNEAQLEKSRLLSDRFSAERPKGSFSTLEIQRTEQGDSAMYLCASSLGSGLDEQYFGPGTRLTVT.

This clone was counted a single time. The chain recombines TRBV29-1 with TRBJ1-2, with D uncertain. This CDR3 region has 12 residues. In germline, CDR1 is SQVTM, CDR2 ANQGSEA. V dropped 4 bases and J dropped 8 bases, with 14 bases sitting between them. The CDR3 DNA is TGCAGCGTTGTGGGCAGCGGAGAAGGCTACACCTTC. Its protein is CSVVGSGEGYTF.

This chain joins TRBV7-9 and TRBJ1-2; 7 bases agree with TRBD1. Germline CDR1 reads SEHNR; CDR2 reads FQNEAQ (reference sequence). CDR3 length: 16 residues. V dropped 6 bases and J dropped 0; count of bases not matched to a gene: 10. For the CDR3, the DNA is TGTGCCAGCAGGTGGGACAGAAGAAGTGCTAACTATGGCTACACCTTC. It encodes CASRWDRRSANYGYTF.

V usage is TRBV12-3 or TRBV12-4 and J usage is TRBJ1-4; D unresolved. The CDR3 loop spans 13 amino acids. Trimming stripped 3 bases from V and 8 bases from J, with 10 bases between. Written as DNA, the CDR3 is TGTGCCAGCAGTTTGAGCGGAGGGGAAAAACTGTTTTTT. Protein product: CASSLSGGEKLFF.

This clone was seen just once. The gene calls are TRBV4-1 and TRBJ1-2; TRBD1 matches at 8 bases. J gave up 7 bases and V 4 bases, and 14 bases lay outside the gene matches. This CDR3 has 16 residues. CDR1 and CDR2 from the germline V gene are MGHRA and YSYEKL. The chain's CDR3 is CASSRKSGQEYGGYTF. In nucleotides, the CDR3 is TGCGCCAGCAGCCGAAAGTCGGGACAGGAATATGGTGGCTACACCTTC.

The rearrangement links TRBV28 to TRBJ2-3; 8 nucleotides line up with TRBD2. CDR1 is MDHEN, CDR2 SYDVKM, per germline. The V gene end was trimmed by 11 bases and the J gene end by 7 bases; junction bases not matched to a gene: 11. The CDR3 length is 13 residues. CDR3 in DNA: TGTGCCGGGGCGGGAGGTAAAATAAATACGCAGTATTTT. Its protein is CAGAGGKINTQYF.

The rearrangement uses TRBV7-2 and TRBJ2-5; perhaps TRBD1 as D (5 bases). Looked up from germline, CDR1 is SGHTA and CDR2 is FQGNSA. CDR3 length: 12 residues. Deletions cut 2 bases from V and 7 bases from J, with 8 bases between. This chain's CDR3 is CASSLPRGTQYF. The DNA of the CDR3 is TGTGCCAGCAGCTTACCAAGGGGGACCCAGTACTTC.

The V gene is TRBV7-6, the J gene TRBJ2-3, with 8 bases lining up with TRBD2. This CDR3 spans 16 amino acids. Germline-derived CDR1 and CDR2 are SGHVS and FNYEAQ. The J segment lost 2 bases and the V segment lost 4 bases, leaving 8 bases of the junction unmatched. CDR3 DNA: TGTGCCAGCAGCTCCGACACTAGCGGAAACACAGATACGCAGTATTTT. It yields the protein CASSSDTSGNTDTQYF.

V gene TRBV6-5 combines with J gene TRBJ2-7; the match to TRBD1 covers 10 bases. CDR1 and CDR2 from the germline V gene are MNHEY and SVGAGI. The CDR3 covers 12 residues. Trimming removed 6 bases from V and 6 bases from J; junction bases left unmatched: 2. The CDR3 region is CASRWDRGEQYF. As DNA, the CDR3 is TGTGCCAGCAGGTGGGACAGGGGCGAGCAGTACTTC.

J is TRBJ2-2 and V is TRBV28, with D possibly matching TRBD2 (5 bases). Germline-derived CDR1 and CDR2 are MDHEN and SYDVKM. The germline V and J ends were trimmed by 5 bases and 0 bases, with 10 bases remaining between them. This CDR3 has 15 amino acids. The CDR3: CASSAGGTNTGELFF. DNA for the CDR3: TGTGCCAGCAGTGCCGGAGGAACGAACACCGGGGAGCTGTTTTTT. Complete variable domain (other parts from reference TRBV28 and TRBJ2-2): DVKVTQSSRYLVKRTGEKVFLECVQDMDHENMFWYRQDPGLGLRLIYFSYDVKMKEKGDIPEGYSVSREKKERFSLILESASTNQTSMYLCASSAGGTNTGELFFGEGSRLTVL.